Presented here are 8 T cell receptor beta chains from one specimen sequenced in a study of graft-versus-host responses after intestinal transplantation. Repertoires were generated with immunoSEQ multiplex PCR, while TCRdb's copy carries only in-frame clones and drops some. The sample comprises 130,000 or so clones, about nine tenths of which are singletons, and about 0.19% rests with the top ten. No antigen has been identified for these receptors. The sample here was unstimulated CD4+ T cells sorted from spleen or lymph node cells, taken before intestinal transplant. These receptors were collected from a human donor who received an intestinal transplant.

The chain recombines TRBV9 with TRBJ1-6; D is ambiguous. V lost 0 bases and J 8 bases, leaving 12 bases between the germline ends. The germline gives CDR1 SGDLS, CDR2 YYNGEE. The CDR3 sequence is 15 residues long. The CDR3 nucleotides are TGTGCCAGCAGCGTAGGACCAGGAAAGGATTCACCCCTCCACTTT. This encodes CASSVGPGKDSPLHF.

V and J are TRBV28 and TRBJ2-7; 10 positions match TRBD2. This CDR3 is 15 amino acids long. With V trimmed by 4 bases and J by 6 bases, 9 bases remained unmatched. Germline loops: CDR1 MDHEN, CDR2 SYDVKM. In DNA, the CDR3 is TGTGCCAGCAGTTCCCCTACGGGACTAGCGACCGAGCAGTACTTC. Protein: CASSSPTGLATEQYF.

The V and J genes are TRBV6-1 and TRBJ2-7, with 10 bases lining up with TRBD1. Germline V gene lookup returns CDR1 MNHNS and CDR2 SASEGT. The V gene end was trimmed by 8 bases and the J gene end by 3 bases; junction bases not matched to a gene: 7. The CDR3 spans 14 residues. CDR3 protein: CASYPRDRGYEQYF. Written as DNA, the CDR3 is TGTGCCAGCTACCCACGGGACAGGGGCTACGAGCAGTACTTC.

The chain carries TRBV18 and TRBJ2-2; TRBD1 is a possible D gene (6 bases). Deletions cut 5 bases from V and 7 bases from J, with 14 bases between. This CDR3 is 14 amino acids long. Germline V lookup: CDR1 KGHSH, CDR2 LQKENI. Written as DNA, the CDR3 is TGTGCCAGCTCAAGGCCACAGGGTGTCGGGGAGCTGTTTTTT. This translates into CASSRPQGVGELFF.

This clone has just a few counts. The chain joins TRBV27 to TRBJ1-1; 7 bases line up with TRBD1. The CDR3 contains 15 residues. CDR1 and CDR2 (germline): MNHEY, SMNVEV (reference sequence). Trimming cost V 4 bases and J 7 bases; bases outside gene matches: 12. In DNA, the CDR3 is TGTGCCAGCAGTTCTTCCCGGACAGGTCTTGTTGAAGCTTTCTTT. Translating it yields CASSSSRTGLVEAFF.

This chain uses TRBV7-2 with TRBJ2-7, with 9 bases lining up with TRBD1. J lost 4 bases, V lost 1 base, and 2 bases had no gene match. The germline CDR1 and CDR2 sequences are SGHTA and FQGNSA. The CDR3 has 14 residues. CDR3 DNA sequence: TGTGCCAGCAGCTTAGGACAGGGGGTATACGAGCAGTACTTC. Translation gives CASSLGQGVYEQYF.

This clone was seen a single time. J is TRBJ2-3 and V is TRBV6-5; D could derive from TRBD1 or TRBD2 (7 bases each). CDR1 is MNHEY, CDR2 SVGAGI, per germline. The CDR3 consists of 14 residues. The V end was cut by 8 bases, the J end by 5 bases, with 17 bases between. In DNA form, the CDR3 reads TGTGCCAGCGGAACCAGGGGGGGGCTAGATACGCAGTATTTT. Its protein product is CASGTRGGLDTQYF.

The V and J genes are TRBV27 and TRBJ2-3, with a weak D call TRBD2 (5 bases). The CDR3 runs 15 residues. V was trimmed by 6 bases and J by 0 bases, leaving 13 bases between them. The V gene's germline CDR1 is MNHEY and CDR2 SMNVEV (reference sequence). CDR3 DNA: TGTGCCAGCAGCCGACTAAAAGTTAGCACAGATACGCAGTATTTT. This codes for CASSRLKVSTDTQYF.